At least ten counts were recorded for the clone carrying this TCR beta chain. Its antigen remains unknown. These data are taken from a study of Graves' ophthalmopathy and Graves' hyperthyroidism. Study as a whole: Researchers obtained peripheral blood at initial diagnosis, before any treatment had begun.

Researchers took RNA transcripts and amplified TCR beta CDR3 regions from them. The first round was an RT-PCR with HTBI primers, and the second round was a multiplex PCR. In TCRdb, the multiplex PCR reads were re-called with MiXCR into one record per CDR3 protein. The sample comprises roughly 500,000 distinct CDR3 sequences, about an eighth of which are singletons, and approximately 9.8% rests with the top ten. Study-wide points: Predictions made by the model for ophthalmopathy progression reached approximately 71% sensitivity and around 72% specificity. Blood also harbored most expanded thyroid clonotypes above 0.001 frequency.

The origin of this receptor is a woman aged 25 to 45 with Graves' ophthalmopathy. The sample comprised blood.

As DNA, the CDR3 is TGCAGTGCTGGACAGCAAGAGACCCAGTACTTC. As protein: CSAGQQETQYF. The genes are TRBV20-1 and TRBJ2-5; D is perhaps TRBD1 (6 bases). Germline V gene sequence: CDR1 DFQATT, CDR2 SNEGSKA (reference sequence). This CDR3 has 11 residues. Between the trimmed V and J ends, which lost 5 bases and 2 bases, there was a span of 6 bases.